This T cell receptor beta chain was observed in a study of blood T cell repertoires in COVID-19. Sequencing was performed with immunoSEQ multiplex PCR; in TCRdb, only in-frame clones are kept and a portion is missing. The data show roughly 63,000 clones, more than 80% seen once. The germline V gene encodes CDR1 LGHNA and CDR2 YNFKEQ. This CDR3 has 16 amino acids. With 0 bases clipped from V and 6 bases from J, the junction kept 5 bases outside the gene matches. V usage is TRBV4-2 and J usage is TRBJ2-7; 13 nucleotides agree with TRBD2. The sequenced sample consisted of peripheral blood. The TCR originated in a man in his 60s with acute or convalescent COVID-19. The CDR3 here is CASSQEETSGRSEQYF. The CDR3 DNA reads as TGTGCCAGCAGCCAAGAGGAGACTAGCGGGAGGAGCGAGCAGTACTTC.